The 7 T cell receptor beta chains below all came from one sample that was sequenced in a study of T cell changes during pregnancy in multiple sclerosis (dated by TCRdb to about 2019). Receptors were amplified or captured by the immunoSEQ multiplex PCR assay. TCRdb limited this immuneACCESS table to in-frame rearrangements with V and J called. A share of clones is missing; checked studies link under half to unresolved V genes, and the rest is unexplained. The sample data list 90,000 to 120,000 clones, and over 85% of these were observed just once. The ten largest clones add up to 1.2% of the sample. This material consisted of peripheral blood, taken in the second trimester of pregnancy. Receptors originate from a female donor with multiple sclerosis, enrolled in a pregnancy study.

V is TRBV5-1 and J is TRBJ2-3; D not certain. CDR3 length: 11 residues. Germline V gene sequence: CDR1 SGHRS, CDR2 YFSETQ. V was pared by 5 bases and J by 6 bases, with 7 bases between. In nucleotides, the CDR3 is TGCGCCAGCAGGCTCGAGGATACGCAGTATTTT. It specifies CASRLEDTQYF.

The chain employs TRBV2 and TRBJ1-1; D remains unclear. From germline, CDR1 is SNHLY and CDR2 FYNNEI. There are 10 residues in the CDR3. Trimming removed 8 bases at V and 4 bases at J, with 5 bases between. The CDR3 here is CASGATEAFF. Here the CDR3 DNA reads TGTGCCAGCGGAGCCACTGAAGCTTTCTTT.

The V call is TRBV6-1, the J call TRBJ2-2, with TRBD2 identical over 11 bases. V dropped 5 bases and J dropped 7; count of bases not matched to a gene: 6. The CDR3 extends over 15 amino acids. Germline V gene lookup returns CDR1 MNHNS and CDR2 SASEGT. CDR3 amino acids: CASSSTSGKGGELFF. CDR3 nucleotides: TGTGCCAGCAGTTCGACTAGCGGGAAGGGCGGGGAGCTGTTTTTT.

This clone was observed a single time. V and J are TRBV6-6 and TRBJ1-6; perhaps TRBD1 as D (5 bases). Trimming took off 3 bases at V and 7 bases at J, with 10 bases between the two ends. In germline, CDR1 is MNHNY, CDR2 SVGAGI (reference sequence). CDR3 size: 14 residues. CDR3 residues: CASSYSRVNSPLHF. CDR3 bases: TGTGCCAGCAGTTATTCCAGGGTGAATTCACCCCTCCACTTT.

This chain links TRBV5-1 with TRBJ2-3; D unresolved. The V and J ends lost 0 bases and 5 bases respectively, with 7 bases between them. Germline V lookup: CDR1 SGHRS, CDR2 YFSETQ. This CDR3 has 13 residues. CDR3 sequence (DNA): TGCGCCAGCAGCTTGGCCGAGGTAGATACGCAGTATTTT. Its translation: CASSLAEVDTQYF.

V gene TRBV25-1 combines with J gene TRBJ2-1; a possible D gene is TRBD2 (7 bases). CDR3 length: 17 amino acids. Germline V lookup: CDR1 MGHDK, CDR2 SYGVNS. Trimming stripped 3 bases from V and 3 bases from J, with 18 bases between. The CDR3 loop reads CASSEQRGGGYYNEQFF. The CDR3 region has the DNA TGTGCCAGCAGTGAGCAAAGGGGCGGGGGCTACTACAATGAGCAGTTCTTC.

This clone occurred once. The gene calls are TRBV7-6 and TRBJ1-5; 8 bases map to TRBD1. CDR1 and CDR2 (germline): SGHVS, FNYEAQ. The CDR3 spans 15 residues. Trimming removed 4 bases from V and 2 bases from J; junction bases left unmatched: 4. The CDR3 loop reads CASSSGTGRNQPQHF. The CDR3 coding sequence is TGTGCCAGCAGCTCCGGGACAGGCCGCAATCAGCCCCAGCATTTT.